This entry describes one TCR beta chain. The data were taken from a study of early T cells in non-severe SARS-CoV-2 infection. The overall study: Sequencing used unsorted whole-blood bulk RNA, so chains lack pairing.

TCRdb itself ran the 5' RACE reads through MiXCR, one entry per CDR3 protein. This sample has around 76,000 distinct CDR3 sequences, with about 10% found just once. The sequencing input was whole blood. This clonotype was sampled from an adult who was a healthcare worker with PCR-confirmed SARS-CoV-2 infection or an uninfected control (not recorded which).

CDR3 DNA sequence: TGTGCCAGCAGGTATCCAGGGGGCAGCTCCTACAATGAGCAGTTCTTC. Its translation: CASRYPGGSSYNEQFF. The chain uses TRBV11-2 and TRBJ2-1; 8 bases fit TRBD1. CDR1 is SGHAT, CDR2 FQNNGV, per germline. V dropped 6 bases and J dropped 0; count of bases not matched to a gene: 7. This CDR3 contains 16 residues.